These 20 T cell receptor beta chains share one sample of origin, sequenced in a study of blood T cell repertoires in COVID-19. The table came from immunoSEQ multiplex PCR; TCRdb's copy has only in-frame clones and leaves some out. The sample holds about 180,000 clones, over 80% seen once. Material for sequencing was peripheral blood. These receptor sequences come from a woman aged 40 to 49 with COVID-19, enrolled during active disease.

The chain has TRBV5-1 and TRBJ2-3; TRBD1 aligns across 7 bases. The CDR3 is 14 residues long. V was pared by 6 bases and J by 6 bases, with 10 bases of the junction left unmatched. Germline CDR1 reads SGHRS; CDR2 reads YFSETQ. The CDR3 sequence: CASNKGQSTDTQYF. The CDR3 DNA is TGCGCCAGCAATAAGGGACAGTCCACGGATACGCAGTATTTT.

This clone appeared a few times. The CDR3 DNA reads as TGTGCCAGCAGCCAAGCTCCTAATCAGCCCCAGCATTTT. This encodes CASSQAPNQPQHF. The rearrangement joins TRBV3-1 (or the pseudogene TRBV3-2) to TRBJ1-5; D uncertain. The CDR3 loop spans 13 amino acids. V lost 1 base and J 4 bases, leaving 5 bases between the germline ends. Per the germline V gene, CDR1 is LGHDT and CDR2 is YNNKEL (reference sequence).

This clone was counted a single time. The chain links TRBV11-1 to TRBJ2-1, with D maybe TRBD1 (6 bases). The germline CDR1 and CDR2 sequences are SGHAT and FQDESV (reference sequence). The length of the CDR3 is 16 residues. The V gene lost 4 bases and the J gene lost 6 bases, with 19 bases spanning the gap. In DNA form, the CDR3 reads TGTGCCAGCAGCTGGGGCCGGGACACCCTCCTCAATGAGCAGTTCTTC. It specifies CASSWGRDTLLNEQFF.

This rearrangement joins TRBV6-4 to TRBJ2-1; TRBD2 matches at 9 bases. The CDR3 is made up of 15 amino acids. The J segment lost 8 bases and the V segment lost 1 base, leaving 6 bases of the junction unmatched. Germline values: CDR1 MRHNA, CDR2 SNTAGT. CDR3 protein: CASSDWASGKDEQFF. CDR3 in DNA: TGTGCCAGCAGTGACTGGGCTAGCGGGAAAGATGAGCAGTTCTTC.

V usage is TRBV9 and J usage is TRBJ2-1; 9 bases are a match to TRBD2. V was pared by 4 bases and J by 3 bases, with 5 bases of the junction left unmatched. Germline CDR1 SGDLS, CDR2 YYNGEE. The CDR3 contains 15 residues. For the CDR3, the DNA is TGTGCCAGCAGCCCTAGCGGGGCGATCTACAATGAGCAGTTCTTC. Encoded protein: CASSPSGAIYNEQFF.

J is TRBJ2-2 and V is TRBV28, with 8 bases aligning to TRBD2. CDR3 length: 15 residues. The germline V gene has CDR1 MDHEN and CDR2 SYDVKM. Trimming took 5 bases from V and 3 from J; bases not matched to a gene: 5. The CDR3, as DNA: TGTGCCAGCAGTAGCGGGGGCCTTCACACCGGGGAGCTGTTTTTT. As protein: CASSSGGLHTGELFF. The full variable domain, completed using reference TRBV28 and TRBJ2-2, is DVKVTQSSRYLVKRTGEKVFLECVQDMDHENMFWYRQDPGLGLRLIYFSYDVKMKEKGDIPEGYSVSREKKERFSLILESASTNQTSMYLCASSSGGLHTGELFFGEGSRLTVL.

The CDR3, as DNA: TGTGCCAGCAGCTTGGAGGGGACAACTAATCAGCCCCAGCATTTT. Translated: CASSLEGTTNQPQHF. The J gene is TRBJ1-5, the V gene TRBV5-5; D possibly corresponds to TRBD1 (6 bases). The CDR3 has 15 amino acids. Trimming shortened V by 0 bases and J by 4 bases, and 11 bases separated the two germline ends. Looked up from germline, CDR1 is SGHKS and CDR2 is YYEKEE (reference sequence).

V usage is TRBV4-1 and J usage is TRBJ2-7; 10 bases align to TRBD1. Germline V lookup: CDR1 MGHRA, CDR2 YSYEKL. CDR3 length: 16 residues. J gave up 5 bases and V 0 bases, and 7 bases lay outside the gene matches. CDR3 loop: CASSQDGTGETHEQYF. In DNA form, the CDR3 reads TGCGCCAGCAGCCAAGATGGGACAGGGGAAACCCACGAGCAGTACTTC.

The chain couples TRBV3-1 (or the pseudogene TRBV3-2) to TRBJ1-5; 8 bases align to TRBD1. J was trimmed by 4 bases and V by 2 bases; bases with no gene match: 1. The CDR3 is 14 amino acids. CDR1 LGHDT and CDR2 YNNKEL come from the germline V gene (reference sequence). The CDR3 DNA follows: TGTGCCAGCAGCCAACGACAGGGGAATCAGCCCCAGCATTTT. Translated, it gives CASSQRQGNQPQHF.

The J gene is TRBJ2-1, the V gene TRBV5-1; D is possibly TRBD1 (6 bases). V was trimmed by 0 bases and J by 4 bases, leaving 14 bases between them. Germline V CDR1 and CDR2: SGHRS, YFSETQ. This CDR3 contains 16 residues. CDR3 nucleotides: TGCGCCAGCAGCTTGGCCCCCGGGACACAATACAATGAGCAGTTCTTC. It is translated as CASSLAPGTQYNEQFF.

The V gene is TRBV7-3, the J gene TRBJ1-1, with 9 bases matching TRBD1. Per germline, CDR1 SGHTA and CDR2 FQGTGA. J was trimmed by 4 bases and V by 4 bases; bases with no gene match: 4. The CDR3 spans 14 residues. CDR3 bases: TGTGCCAGCAGCTCCGGGACAGGGACCACTGAAGCTTTCTTT. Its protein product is CASSSGTGTTEAFF.

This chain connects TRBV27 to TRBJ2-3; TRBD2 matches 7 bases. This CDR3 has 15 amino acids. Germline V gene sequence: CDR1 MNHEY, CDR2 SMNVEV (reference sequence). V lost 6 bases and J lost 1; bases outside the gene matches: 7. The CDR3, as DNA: TGTGCCAGCAGCCGTCGCGGGAGCGGCACAGATACGCAGTATTTT. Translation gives CASSRRGSGTDTQYF.

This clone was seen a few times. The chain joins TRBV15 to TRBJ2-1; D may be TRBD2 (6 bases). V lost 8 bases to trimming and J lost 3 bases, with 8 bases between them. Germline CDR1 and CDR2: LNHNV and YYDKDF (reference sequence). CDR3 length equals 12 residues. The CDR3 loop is CATGGLYNEQFF. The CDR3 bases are TGTGCCACCGGGGGACTCTACAATGAGCAGTTCTTC.

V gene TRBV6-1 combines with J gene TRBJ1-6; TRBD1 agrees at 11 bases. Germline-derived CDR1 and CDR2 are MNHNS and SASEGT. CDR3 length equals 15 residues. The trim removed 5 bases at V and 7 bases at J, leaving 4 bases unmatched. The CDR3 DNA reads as TGTGCCAGCAGTCTAGGGACAGGGGGGAATTCACCCCTCCACTTT. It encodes CASSLGTGGNSPLHF.

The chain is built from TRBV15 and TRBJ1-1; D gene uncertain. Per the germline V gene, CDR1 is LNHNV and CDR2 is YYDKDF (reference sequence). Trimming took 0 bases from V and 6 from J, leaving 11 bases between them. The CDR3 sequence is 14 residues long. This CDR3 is CATSRDPRHPEAFF. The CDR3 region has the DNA TGTGCCACCAGCAGAGACCCGAGACATCCTGAAGCTTTCTTT.

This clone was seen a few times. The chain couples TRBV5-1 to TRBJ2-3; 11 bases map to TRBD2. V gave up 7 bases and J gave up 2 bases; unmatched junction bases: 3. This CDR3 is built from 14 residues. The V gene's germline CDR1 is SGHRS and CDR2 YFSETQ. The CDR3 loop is CASRLAGNTDTQYF. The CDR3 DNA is TGCGCCAGCCGACTAGCGGGGAACACAGATACGCAGTATTTT.

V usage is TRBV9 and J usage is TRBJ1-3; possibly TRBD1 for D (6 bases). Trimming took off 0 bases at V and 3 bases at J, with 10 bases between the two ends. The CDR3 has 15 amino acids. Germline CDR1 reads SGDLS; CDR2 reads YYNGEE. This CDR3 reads CASSVGGGFGNTIYF. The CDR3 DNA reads TGTGCCAGCAGCGTAGGTGGGGGCTTTGGAAACACCATATATTTT.

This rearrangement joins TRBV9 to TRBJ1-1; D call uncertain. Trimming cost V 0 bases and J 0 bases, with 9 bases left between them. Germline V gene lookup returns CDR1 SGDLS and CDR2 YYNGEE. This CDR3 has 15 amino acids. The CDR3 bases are TGTGCCAGCAGCGTAGGTGGACTTCTGAACACTGAAGCTTTCTTT. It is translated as CASSVGGLLNTEAFF.

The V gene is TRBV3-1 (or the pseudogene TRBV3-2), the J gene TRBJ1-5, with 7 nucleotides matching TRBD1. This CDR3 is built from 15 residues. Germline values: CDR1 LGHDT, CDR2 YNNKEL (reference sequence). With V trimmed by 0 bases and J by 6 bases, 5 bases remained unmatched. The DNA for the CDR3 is TGTGCCAGCAGCCAAGATCACAGGGGATCTCAGCCCCAGCATTTT. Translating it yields CASSQDHRGSQPQHF.

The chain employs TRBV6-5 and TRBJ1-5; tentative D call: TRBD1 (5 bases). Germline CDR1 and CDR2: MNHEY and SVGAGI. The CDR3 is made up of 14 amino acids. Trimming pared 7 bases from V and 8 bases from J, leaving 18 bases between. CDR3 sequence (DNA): TGTGCCAGCACCTTCAGGGAGGGGACGAAGCCCCAGCATTTT. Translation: CASTFREGTKPQHF.